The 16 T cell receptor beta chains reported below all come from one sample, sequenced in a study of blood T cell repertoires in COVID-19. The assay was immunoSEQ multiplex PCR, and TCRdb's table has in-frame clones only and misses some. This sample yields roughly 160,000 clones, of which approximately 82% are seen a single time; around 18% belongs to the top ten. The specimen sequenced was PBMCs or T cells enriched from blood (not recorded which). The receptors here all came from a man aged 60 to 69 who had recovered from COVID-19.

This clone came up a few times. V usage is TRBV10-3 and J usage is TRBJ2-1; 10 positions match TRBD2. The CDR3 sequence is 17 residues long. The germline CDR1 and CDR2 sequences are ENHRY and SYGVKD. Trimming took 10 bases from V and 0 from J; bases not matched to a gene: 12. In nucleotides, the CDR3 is TGTGCCACATCGGTCCTAGCGGGAGAGAGCTCCTACAATGAGCAGTTCTTC. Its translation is CATSVLAGESSYNEQFF.

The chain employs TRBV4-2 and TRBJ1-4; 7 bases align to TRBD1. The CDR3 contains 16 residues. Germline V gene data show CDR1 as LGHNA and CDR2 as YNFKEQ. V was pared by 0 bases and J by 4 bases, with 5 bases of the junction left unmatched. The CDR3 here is CASSQDGTVFNEKLFF. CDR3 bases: TGTGCCAGCAGCCAAGATGGGACAGTCTTTAATGAAAAACTGTTTTTT.

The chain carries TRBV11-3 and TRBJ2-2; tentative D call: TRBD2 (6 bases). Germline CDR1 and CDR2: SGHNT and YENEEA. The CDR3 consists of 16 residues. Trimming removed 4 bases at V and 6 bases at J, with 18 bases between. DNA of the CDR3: TGTGCCAGCAGCTCCCCATTCGGTCCGGGGGCCGGGGAGCTGTTTTTT. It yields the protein CASSSPFGPGAGELFF.

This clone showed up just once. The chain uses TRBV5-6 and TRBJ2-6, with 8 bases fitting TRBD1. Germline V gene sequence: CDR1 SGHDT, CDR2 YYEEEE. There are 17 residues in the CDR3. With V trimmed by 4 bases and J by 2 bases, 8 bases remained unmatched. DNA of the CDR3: TGTGCCAGCAGCCTCCTACGGACAGGGACTGGGGCCAACGTCCTGACTTTC. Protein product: CASSLLRTGTGANVLTF.

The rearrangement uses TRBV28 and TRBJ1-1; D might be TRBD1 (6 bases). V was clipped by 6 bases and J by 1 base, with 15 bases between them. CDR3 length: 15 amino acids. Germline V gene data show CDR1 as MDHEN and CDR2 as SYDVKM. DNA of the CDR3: TGTGCCAGCAGCACGGACGGGGGGCGGAACACTGAAGCTTTCTTT. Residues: CASSTDGGRNTEAFF.

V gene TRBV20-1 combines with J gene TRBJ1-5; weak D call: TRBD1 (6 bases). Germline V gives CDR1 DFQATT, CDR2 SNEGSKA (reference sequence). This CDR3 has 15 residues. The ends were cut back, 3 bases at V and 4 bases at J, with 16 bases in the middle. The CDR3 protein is CSASATTGSNQPQHF. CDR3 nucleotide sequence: TGCAGTGCTAGTGCAACAACAGGGTCTAATCAGCCCCAGCATTTT.

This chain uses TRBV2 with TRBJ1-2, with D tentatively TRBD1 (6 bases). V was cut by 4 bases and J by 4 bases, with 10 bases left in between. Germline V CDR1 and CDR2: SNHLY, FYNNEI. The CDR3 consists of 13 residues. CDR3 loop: CASSAGTFYGYTF. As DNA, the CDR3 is TGTGCCAGCAGTGCTGGGACATTCTATGGCTACACCTTC.

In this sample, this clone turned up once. The CDR3 loop reads CASSQGQGGNEKLFF. The CDR3 bases are TGCGCCAGCAGCCAAGGACAGGGGGGCAATGAAAAACTGTTTTTT. The chain carries TRBV4-1 and TRBJ1-4; 9 bases agree with TRBD1. The CDR3 spans 15 residues. Germline V gives CDR1 MGHRA, CDR2 YSYEKL. J was trimmed by 5 bases and V by 1 base; bases with no gene match: 2.

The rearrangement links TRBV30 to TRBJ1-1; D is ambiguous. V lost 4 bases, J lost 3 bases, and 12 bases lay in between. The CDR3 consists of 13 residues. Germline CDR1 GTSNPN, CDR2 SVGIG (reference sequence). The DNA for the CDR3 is TGTGCCTGGACTGGGCAGGCCCACACTGAAGCTTTCTTT. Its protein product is CAWTGQAHTEAFF.

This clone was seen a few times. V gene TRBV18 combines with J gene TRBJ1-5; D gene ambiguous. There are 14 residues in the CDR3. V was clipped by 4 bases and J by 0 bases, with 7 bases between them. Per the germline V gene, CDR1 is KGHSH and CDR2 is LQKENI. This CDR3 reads CASSLPGSNQPQHF. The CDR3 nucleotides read TGTGCCAGCTCACTCCCGGGTAGCAATCAGCCCCAGCATTTT. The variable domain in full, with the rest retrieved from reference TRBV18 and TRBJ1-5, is NAGVMQNPRHLVRRRGQEARLRCSPMKGHSHVYWYRQLPEEGLKFMVYLQKENIIDESGMPKERFSAEFPKEGPSILRIQQVVRGDSAAYFCASSLPGSNQPQHFGDGTRLSIL.

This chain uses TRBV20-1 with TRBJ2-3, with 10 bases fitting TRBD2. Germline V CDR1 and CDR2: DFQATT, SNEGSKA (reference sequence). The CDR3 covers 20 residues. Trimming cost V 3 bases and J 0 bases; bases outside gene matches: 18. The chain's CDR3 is CSASLNGETSGFPSTDTQYF. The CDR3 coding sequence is TGCAGTGCTAGTCTTAACGGGGAGACTAGCGGGTTCCCTAGCACAGATACGCAGTATTTT.

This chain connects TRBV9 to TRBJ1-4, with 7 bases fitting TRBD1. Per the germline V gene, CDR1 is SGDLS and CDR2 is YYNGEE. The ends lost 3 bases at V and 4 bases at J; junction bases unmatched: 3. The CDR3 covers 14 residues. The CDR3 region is CASSATGFNEKLFF. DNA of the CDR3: TGTGCCAGCAGCGCGACAGGGTTTAATGAAAAACTGTTTTTT.

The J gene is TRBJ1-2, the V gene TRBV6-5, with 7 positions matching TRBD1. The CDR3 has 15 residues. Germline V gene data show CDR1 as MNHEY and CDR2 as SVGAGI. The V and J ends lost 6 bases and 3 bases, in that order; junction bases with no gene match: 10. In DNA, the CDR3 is TGTGCCAGCAGCCCAGGGGACAGAGACTACTATGGCTACACCTTC. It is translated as CASSPGDRDYYGYTF.

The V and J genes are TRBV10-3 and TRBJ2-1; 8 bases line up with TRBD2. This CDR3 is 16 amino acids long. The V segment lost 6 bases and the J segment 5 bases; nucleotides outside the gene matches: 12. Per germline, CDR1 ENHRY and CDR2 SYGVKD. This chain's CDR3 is CAIRKTSAQSDNEQFF. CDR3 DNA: TGTGCCATCAGGAAGACTAGCGCACAATCGGACAATGAGCAGTTCTTC.

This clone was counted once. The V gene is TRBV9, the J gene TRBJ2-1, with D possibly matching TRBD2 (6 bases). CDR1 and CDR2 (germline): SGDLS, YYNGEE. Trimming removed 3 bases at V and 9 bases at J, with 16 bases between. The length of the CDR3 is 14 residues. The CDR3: CASSARLEHSEQFF. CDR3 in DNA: TGTGCCAGCAGCGCAAGACTAGAACACAGTGAGCAGTTCTTC.

The CDR3 loop is CASSQEFGDRGYNEQFF. The DNA for the CDR3 is TGTGCCAGCAGCCAAGAGTTCGGAGACAGGGGTTACAATGAGCAGTTCTTC. This chain links TRBV14 with TRBJ2-1; 8 bases match TRBD1. Germline CDR1 SGHDN, CDR2 FVKESK. The V and J ends lost 0 bases and 4 bases, in that order; junction bases with no gene match: 8. CDR3 length: 17 amino acids.